Listed below are T cell receptor beta chains from one sample, sequenced in a study of yellow fever vaccine responses in identical twins. TCRdb ran MiXCR on the RT-PCR reads and lists one entry per CDR3 protein. The table records about 19,000 distinct CDR3 sequences, roughly 60% of them present only once. The material was T cells from blood (PBMCs), unsorted or a sorted subset (not recorded which), obtained before or after yellow fever vaccination (not recorded which). These receptors all stem from a woman younger than 35 who received the yellow fever vaccine. CDR3s include the opening cysteine and the closing phenylalanine or tryptophan. D genes are given only for firm matches. Some rows have no size entry. The others give once, few or many, or a class for an expanded clone.

len: 16; abundance: NA; d_gene: NA; v_gene: TRBV5-1; j_gene: TRBJ2-2; CDR3aa: CASSLSGLPNTGELFF; CDR3nt: TGCGCCAGCAGCTTGAGTGGGCTACCGAACACCGGGGAGCTGTTTTTT
len: 14; abundance: NA; d_gene: NA; v_gene: TRBV28; j_gene: TRBJ2-1; CDR3aa: CASSLPDHAREQFF; CDR3nt: TGTGCCAGCAGTTTACCCGACCATGCTCGTGAGCAGTTCTTC
len: 15; abundance: few; d_gene: TRBD2; v_gene: TRBV11-1; j_gene: TRBJ2-1; CDR3aa: CASTLAGGPHVGQFF; CDR3nt: TGTGCCAGCACCTTAGCGGGAGGTCCCCATGTTGGGCAGTTCTTC
len: 15; abundance: NA; d_gene: NA; v_gene: TRBV12-3/TRBV12-4; j_gene: TRBJ2-5; CDR3aa: CASSLFGQPQETQYF; CDR3nt: TGTGCCAGCAGTTTATTCGGGCAGCCTCAAGAGACCCAGTACTTC
len: 15; abundance: NA; d_gene: NA; v_gene: TRBV24-1; j_gene: TRBJ1-6; CDR3aa: CATSDASTANSPLHF; CDR3nt: TGTGCCACCAGTGACGCGTCGACAGCAAACTCACCCCTCCACTTT
len: 16; abundance: NA; d_gene: NA; v_gene: TRBV23-1; j_gene: TRBJ1-3; CDR3aa: CASSQSLGNSGNTIYF; CDR3nt: TGCGCCAGCAGTCAATCTCTGGGGAACTCTGGAAACACCATATATTTT
len: 16; abundance: few; d_gene: NA; v_gene: TRBV4-1; j_gene: TRBJ2-2; CDR3aa: CASSRDGGRNTGELFF; CDR3nt: TGCGCCAGCAGCCGAGATGGGGGGCGAAACACCGGGGAGCTGTTTTTT
len: 14; abundance: NA; d_gene: NA; v_gene: TRBV11-3; j_gene: TRBJ1-1; CDR3aa: CASSFKGGGTEAFF; CDR3nt: TGTGCCAGCAGCTTTAAAGGGGGTGGAACTGAAGCTTTCTTT
len: 13; abundance: NA; d_gene: NA; v_gene: TRBV5-5; j_gene: TRBJ2-7; CDR3aa: CASSLPVQGEQYF; CDR3nt: TGTGCCAGCAGCTTGCCGGTTCAGGGGGAGCAGTACTTC
len: 14; abundance: NA; d_gene: NA; v_gene: TRBV11-3; j_gene: TRBJ1-3; CDR3aa: CASSFVGGGNTIYF; CDR3nt: TGTGCCAGCAGCTTCGTAGGGGGAGGAAACACCATATATTTT
len: 13; abundance: NA; d_gene: NA; v_gene: TRBV11-1; j_gene: TRBJ1-1; CDR3aa: CASSHTGSTEAFF; CDR3nt: TGTGCCAGCAGTCATACAGGATCGACTGAAGCTTTCTTT
len: 14; abundance: NA; d_gene: TRBD1; v_gene: TRBV7-3; j_gene: TRBJ2-3; CDR3aa: CASSLGQGTDTQYF; CDR3nt: TGTGCCAGCAGCTTAGGACAGGGCACAGATACGCAGTATTTT
len: 15; abundance: NA; d_gene: NA; v_gene: TRBV9; j_gene: TRBJ2-5; CDR3aa: CASSPQVGGPETQYF; CDR3nt: TGTGCCAGCAGCCCCCAGGTTGGGGGGCCGGAGACCCAGTACTTC